A single sample gave rise to the 10 T cell receptor beta chains below, sequenced in a study of identical twins. TCRdb independently ran MiXCR on the 5' RACE reads; one entry per CDR3 protein. This table has about 480,000 distinct CDR3 sequences, 11% to 15% appearing once. These data also featured in a second study, about yellow fever vaccine responses in identical twins.

The sample consisted of CD4+ T cells sorted from blood. The receptors were sampled from a woman younger than 30 in good health.

The DNA of the CDR3 is TGCGCCAGCAGCGGGGGGGACAGGAGGCAAGAGACCCAGTACTTC. Its translation: CASSGGDRRQETQYF. V gene TRBV5-1 combines with J gene TRBJ2-5, with a tentative D call TRBD1 (8 bases). The CDR3 totals 15 residues. Germline loops: CDR1 SGHRS, CDR2 YFSETQ. V lost 4 bases and J 2 bases, leaving 15 bases between the germline ends.

The chain carries TRBV5-1 and TRBJ2-7; D not resolved. V dropped 0 bases and J dropped 5 bases, with 9 bases sitting between them. CDR3 length: 13 residues. Germline lookup yields CDR1 SGHRS and CDR2 YFSETQ. CDR3 nucleotide sequence: TGCGCCAGCAGCTTGGTTGCAGACCACGAGCAGTACTTC. It encodes CASSLVADHEQYF.

This chain connects TRBV6-1 to TRBJ2-2, with 11 nucleotides matching TRBD2. This CDR3 comprises 15 residues. Per the germline V gene, CDR1 is MNHNS and CDR2 is SASEGT. The junction had 4 bases not matched to a gene; V was cut back by 5 bases and J by 5 bases. This chain's CDR3 is CASSIAGGRTGELFF. The CDR3, as DNA: TGTGCCAGCAGTATAGCGGGGGGGAGGACCGGGGAGCTGTTTTTT.

The chain recombines TRBV24-1 with TRBJ2-7; TRBD2 matches 7 bases. The CDR3 contains 12 residues. The ends lost 2 bases at V and 12 bases at J; junction bases unmatched: 6. The germline V gene has CDR1 KGHDR and CDR2 SFDVKD. CDR3 protein: CATSDSMREWYF. CDR3 nucleotide sequence: TGTGCCACCAGTGATTCCATGCGGGAGTGGTACTTC.

The CDR3 DNA reads TGTGCCAGCAGTTCGGGACTGGAACTCTACGAGCAGTACTTC. This gives the protein CASSSGLELYEQYF. This chain joins TRBV12-3 or TRBV12-4 and TRBJ2-7; possibly TRBD2 for D (6 bases). V gave up 4 bases and J gave up 3 bases, with 13 bases separating them. This CDR3 is built from 14 residues.

The chain couples TRBV19 to TRBJ2-1; 12 nucleotides match TRBD2. The trim removed 5 bases at V and 12 bases at J, leaving 14 bases unmatched. Germline CDR1 and CDR2: LNHDA and SQIVND (reference sequence). This CDR3 is 16 amino acids long. The CDR3: CASSERLAGAFGRQFF. In DNA form, the CDR3 reads TGTGCCAGTAGTGAGAGACTAGCGGGAGCTTTTGGTAGGCAGTTCTTC.

Many counts were recorded for this clonotype. The J gene is TRBJ2-7, the V gene TRBV11-2; 12 nucleotides align to TRBD2. The CDR3 sequence is 14 residues long. The V and J ends lost 5 bases and 3 bases, in that order; junction bases with no gene match: 2. Germline CDR1 is SGHAT and CDR2 is FQNNGV. For the CDR3, the DNA is TGTGCCAGCAGCGCGGGACTAGCGGGCTACGAGCAGTACTTC. Encoded protein: CASSAGLAGYEQYF.

In this sample, this clonotype turned up a few times. The V gene is TRBV20-1, the J gene TRBJ2-7, with no clear D. The CDR3 contains 12 residues. Trimming removed 4 bases from V and 5 bases from J, with 12 bases in between. Germline V gene sequence: CDR1 DFQATT, CDR2 SNEGSKA (reference sequence). The CDR3 loop reads CSATVRTNEQYF. The CDR3 DNA sequence: TGCAGTGCTACAGTGAGAACGAACGAGCAGTACTTC.

The chain is built from TRBV20-1 and TRBJ2-5, with 7 bases matching TRBD1. Germline assignment: CDR1 DFQATT and CDR2 SNEGSKA (reference sequence). CDR3 size: 14 residues. Trimming at V came to 5 bases and at J to 4 bases, leaving 10 bases not matched to a gene. For the CDR3, the DNA is TGCAGTGCTCAGGGGGAGAACAAGGGAGAGACCCAGTACTTC. Protein: CSAQGENKGETQYF.

There are a few counts of this clonotype. V gene TRBV9 combines with J gene TRBJ2-3, with D unclear. Per the germline V gene, CDR1 is SGDLS and CDR2 is YYNGEE. Trimming removed 0 bases at V and 7 bases at J, with 12 bases between. This CDR3 comprises 14 residues. The CDR3 is CASSVAGKVYTQYF. The CDR3, as DNA: TGTGCCAGCAGCGTAGCCGGCAAGGTGTATACGCAGTATTTT. Complete variable domain (other parts from reference TRBV9 and TRBJ2-3): DSGVTQTPKHLITATGQRVTLRCSPRSGDLSVYWYQQSLDQGLQFLIQYYNGEERAKGNILERFSAQQFPDLHSELNLSSLELGDSALYFCASSVAGKVYTQYFGPGTRLTVL.